This TCR beta chain came from a study of shared clonotypes between healthy human individuals. Study at large: A couple of women and a few men aged 18 to 49 served as donors.

General study results and limits: Generation probabilities of non-shared clonotypes were lower (relative to those shared by all four donors).

All donors were healthy HIV-negative adults lacking recent acute infections or vaccinations. Every donor, a Caucasian adult, lived in Nashville, Tennessee. This table comes from immunoSEQ multiplex PCR, and its TCRdb copy is limited to in-frame clones, with some not included. The sample has over a million clones, around three quarters seen once; the top ten hold around 0.61%. Regarding this clone: What it recognizes is unknown.

Sequenced: memory CD4+ T cells from PBMCs. Indicated subset: CD45RA-negative fraction. The sequence came from a man aged 18 to 30 in good health. Some clones in this sample may be carry-over from other donors' samples.

This chain's CDR3 is CASSRTAAPDYTF. In DNA form, the CDR3 reads TGTGCCAGCAGTAGGACAGCGGCACCCGACTACACCTTC. This chain links TRBV27 with TRBJ1-2, with D possibly matching TRBD1 (6 bases). Germline V lookup: CDR1 MNHEY, CDR2 SMNVEV (reference sequence). Trimming left V 5 bases short and J 10 bases short, with 17 bases between. The CDR3 covers 13 residues.